One and the same sample provided the 22 T cell receptor beta chains below, sequenced in a study of cytomegalovirus exposure and HLA in healthy donors. Only in-frame clones appear in the TCRdb table, and some are missing; sequencing was by immunoSEQ multiplex PCR. The data hold about 110,000 clones, with roughly 88% observed a single time. Material: PBMCs. All receptors derive from a woman aged 25 to 39 in good health and CMV-seropositive.

V and J are TRBV6-5 and TRBJ2-7, with TRBD2 identical over 7 bases. The CDR3 length is 16 residues. V gave up 3 bases and J gave up 3 bases; unmatched junction bases: 11. Germline loops: CDR1 MNHEY, CDR2 SVGAGI. The DNA of the CDR3 is TGTGCCAGCAGTTATGGAGGGAGGGCTTCGGACTACGAGCAGTACTTC. This sequence encodes CASSYGGRASDYEQYF.

This sequence joins TRBV13 and TRBJ2-7; 14 bases line up with TRBD2. Trimming removed 1 base from V and 2 bases from J; junction bases left unmatched: 7. This CDR3 is 18 amino acids long. CDR1 is PRHDT and CDR2 is FYEKMQ in the germline V gene (reference sequence). The CDR3 DNA is TGTGCCAGCAGCTTAGCTGGGACTAGCGGGGGTAGTACCTACGAGCAGTACTTC. This encodes CASSLAGTSGGSTYEQYF.

The gene calls are TRBV7-2 and TRBJ2-2; a weak D match, TRBD1 (5 bases). V gave up 1 base and J gave up 2 bases, with 8 bases separating them. Germline lookup yields CDR1 SGHTA and CDR2 FQGNSA. There are 15 residues in the CDR3. This chain's CDR3 is CASSLVGHNTGELFF. In DNA, the CDR3 is TGTGCCAGCAGCTTAGTGGGGCATAACACCGGGGAGCTGTTTTTT.

The genes are TRBV4-3 and TRBJ2-2; perhaps TRBD1 as D (6 bases). The length of the CDR3 is 18 residues. The ends were cut back, 0 bases at V and 2 bases at J, with 16 bases in the middle. CDR1 and CDR2 from the germline V gene are LGHNA and YSLEER. The CDR3 here is CASSQDPGQGINTGELFF. The CDR3 DNA follows: TGCGCCAGCAGCCAAGATCCCGGGCAGGGGATAAACACCGGGGAGCTGTTTTTT.

This clone was seen once. The chain joins TRBV30 to TRBJ2-7; 9 positions match TRBD1. The CDR3 consists of 14 residues. V lost 0 bases to trimming and J lost 3 bases; unmatched junction nucleotides: 3. CDR1 and CDR2 (germline): GTSNPN, SVGIG (reference sequence). CDR3 nucleotide sequence: TGTGCCTGGAGTGTATGGGACAGGGTCTACGAGCAGTACTTC. It yields the protein CAWSVWDRVYEQYF.

This chain's CDR3 is CASSLSAGNYEQYF. The CDR3 DNA reads as TGTGCCAGCAGTTTATCGGCGGGAAACTACGAGCAGTACTTC. This chain joins TRBV28 and TRBJ2-7, with D possibly being TRBD2 (6 bases). The CDR3 runs 14 residues. Trimming removed 1 base at V and 3 bases at J, with 10 bases between. Germline lookup yields CDR1 MDHEN and CDR2 SYDVKM.

The CDR3 loop is CASTKGGPKDEQFF. CDR3 sequence (DNA): TGTGCCAGCACCAAGGGAGGACCCAAGGATGAGCAGTTCTTC. The chain carries TRBV25-1 and TRBJ2-1; D possibly corresponds to TRBD2 (6 bases). This CDR3 has 14 residues. CDR1 and CDR2 (germline): MGHDK, SYGVNS. V gave up 7 bases and J gave up 8 bases, with 18 bases separating them.

This chain uses TRBV4-2 with TRBJ2-6, with a possible D match to TRBD2 (5 bases). The germline V and J ends were trimmed by 4 bases and 3 bases, with 19 bases remaining between them. This CDR3 spans 18 amino acids. CDR1 is LGHNA, CDR2 YNFKEQ, per germline. The CDR3 DNA sequence: TGTGCCAGCAGCCCAAGTTCGGGGAGAGCGTATGGGGCCAACGTCCTGACTTTC. It encodes CASSPSSGRAYGANVLTF.

A single count supports this clone. The chain recombines TRBV4-2 with TRBJ2-1, with D possibly being TRBD2 (6 bases). From germline, CDR1 is LGHNA and CDR2 YNFKEQ. The CDR3 runs 15 residues. V was clipped by 2 bases and J by 0 bases, with 8 bases between them. The CDR3 loop is CASSQLASSYNEQFF. The CDR3 DNA is TGTGCCAGCAGCCAACTAGCGAGCTCCTACAATGAGCAGTTCTTC.

V and J are TRBV6-5 and TRBJ2-7; 8 positions agree with TRBD1. V lost 6 bases and J lost 5; bases outside the gene matches: 12. The CDR3 has 15 residues. Germline CDR1 reads MNHEY; CDR2 reads SVGAGI. The DNA of the CDR3 is TGTGCCAGCAGCTCTCAGGGGGCAGGGGTCCACGAGCAGTACTTC. It specifies CASSSQGAGVHEQYF.

V gene TRBV6-5 combines with J gene TRBJ2-7; the match to TRBD1 covers 9 bases. J was trimmed by 2 bases and V by 6 bases; bases with no gene match: 8. The CDR3 runs to 15 residues. Per germline, CDR1 MNHEY and CDR2 SVGAGI. CDR3 nucleotides: TGTGCCAGCAGCCTCCGGGACAGGGCGCCCTACGAGCAGTACTTC. Translating it yields CASSLRDRAPYEQYF.

V gene TRBV9 combines with J gene TRBJ2-3; 13 bases align to TRBD2. The CDR3 covers 17 residues. In germline, CDR1 is SGDLS, CDR2 YYNGEE. Trimming removed 0 bases from V and 1 base from J; junction bases left unmatched: 2. This chain's CDR3 is CASSVVGLAGRTDTQYF. The CDR3, as DNA: TGTGCCAGCAGCGTAGTGGGACTAGCGGGGCGCACAGATACGCAGTATTTT.

This chain connects TRBV4-1 to TRBJ1-3, with D unresolved. CDR1 and CDR2 (germline): MGHRA, YSYEKL. This CDR3 is 16 amino acids long. V lost 3 bases and J lost 2, with 14 bases in between. This CDR3 reads CASSQPLREPGNTIYF. The CDR3 DNA sequence: TGCGCCAGCAGCCAGCCCCTTCGGGAACCTGGAAACACCATATATTTT.

This clone was detected a few times. An end of the junction does not agree with germline; a read error may underlie this. The CDR3 loop is CASREDRSNQPQHF. The CDR3 DNA is TGTGCCAGCAGGGAAGACAGATCCAATCAGCCCCAGCATTTT. The J gene is TRBJ1-5, the V gene TRBV2; D possibly corresponds to TRBD1 (5 bases). CDR3 length: 14 amino acids. Germline lookup yields CDR1 SNHLY and CDR2 FYNNEI.

This clone has just a few counts. This chain uses TRBV5-1 with TRBJ2-7, with 7 bases matching TRBD1. The germline gives CDR1 SGHRS, CDR2 YFSETQ. The CDR3 has 14 amino acids. The V and J ends lost 4 bases and 0 bases, in that order; junction bases with no gene match: 4. CDR3: CASSTTGVSYEQYF. The CDR3 nucleotides are TGCGCCAGCAGCACCACAGGGGTCTCCTACGAGCAGTACTTC.

The chain is built from TRBV29-1 and TRBJ1-1, with D perhaps TRBD1 (6 bases). CDR3 length equals 11 residues. The germline gives CDR1 SQVTM, CDR2 ANQGSEA. Between the trimmed V and J ends, which lost 1 base and 10 bases, there was a span of 10 bases. The CDR3 region is CSVEVQGRAFF. For the CDR3, the DNA is TGCAGCGTTGAAGTCCAGGGGAGAGCTTTCTTT.

The chain employs TRBV7-9 and TRBJ2-7; a weak D match, TRBD2 (5 bases). The CDR3 runs 14 residues. V lost 6 bases to trimming and J lost 0 bases, with 12 bases between them. Germline values: CDR1 SEHNR, CDR2 FQNEAQ (reference sequence). The CDR3 DNA follows: TGTGCCAGCAGAAGAGCGGAAAGCTCCTACGAGCAGTACTTC. Amino acids: CASRRAESSYEQYF. Filled out from reference TRBV7-9 and TRBJ2-7, the complete variable domain reads DTGVSQNPRHKITKRGQNVTFRCDPISEHNRLYWYRQTLGQGPEFLTYFQNEAQLEKSRLLSDRFSAERPKGSFSTLEIQRTEQGDSAMYLCASRRAESSYEQYFGPGTRLTVT.

V and J are TRBV9 and TRBJ2-3, with 7 bases lining up with TRBD1. CDR1 and CDR2 (germline): SGDLS, YYNGEE. J lost 4 bases, V lost 4 bases, and 9 bases had no gene match. The CDR3 covers 15 residues. The CDR3 sequence: CASSSGQAIADTQYF. In DNA, the CDR3 is TGTGCCAGCAGCTCCGGACAGGCCATAGCAGATACGCAGTATTTT. Looking up the rest from reference TRBV9 and TRBJ2-3 gives the full variable domain: DSGVTQTPKHLITATGQRVTLRCSPRSGDLSVYWYQQSLDQGLQFLIQYYNGEERAKGNILERFSAQQFPDLHSELNLSSLELGDSALYFCASSSGQAIADTQYFGPGTRLTVL.

Ten or more counts support this clone. J is TRBJ1-3 and V is TRBV11-2; D is perhaps TRBD1 (5 bases). CDR1 is SGHAT and CDR2 is FQNNGV in the germline V gene. V lost 6 bases and J lost 11, with 14 bases in between. The CDR3 is 12 residues long. In nucleotides, the CDR3 is TGTGCCAGCAGACCAAAAGGGGTCTCCATATATTTT. Its protein product is CASRPKGVSIYF.

V gene TRBV28 combines with J gene TRBJ1-2; D is ambiguous. Looked up from germline, CDR1 is MDHEN and CDR2 is SYDVKM. This CDR3 is 16 amino acids long. The V end was cut by 6 bases, the J end by 5 bases, with 22 bases between. DNA of the CDR3: TGTGCCAGCAGCGTCCTGATTTACAGAAACCTATATGGCTACACCTTC. Encoded protein: CASSVLIYRNLYGYTF.

The V and J genes are TRBV27 and TRBJ2-1, with 13 bases aligning to TRBD2. Germline lookup yields CDR1 MNHEY and CDR2 SMNVEV (reference sequence). J was trimmed by 0 bases and V by 2 bases; bases with no gene match: 7. The CDR3 extends over 19 amino acids. The CDR3 protein is CASSLLTSGRLSSYNEQFF. The CDR3 DNA reads as TGTGCCAGCAGTTTACTGACTAGCGGGAGGTTGAGCTCCTACAATGAGCAGTTCTTC.

This chain uses TRBV4-3 with TRBJ1-6; 11 bases are a match to TRBD1. Germline-derived CDR1 and CDR2 are LGHNA and YSLEER. CDR3 length equals 18 residues. After removal of 1 base from V and 13 bases from J, the junction contained 15 bases not matched to a gene. CDR3: CASSQGVPGTGGLGPLHF. DNA for the CDR3: TGCGCCAGCAGCCAAGGTGTCCCCGGGACAGGGGGTTTGGGGCCCCTCCACTTT.